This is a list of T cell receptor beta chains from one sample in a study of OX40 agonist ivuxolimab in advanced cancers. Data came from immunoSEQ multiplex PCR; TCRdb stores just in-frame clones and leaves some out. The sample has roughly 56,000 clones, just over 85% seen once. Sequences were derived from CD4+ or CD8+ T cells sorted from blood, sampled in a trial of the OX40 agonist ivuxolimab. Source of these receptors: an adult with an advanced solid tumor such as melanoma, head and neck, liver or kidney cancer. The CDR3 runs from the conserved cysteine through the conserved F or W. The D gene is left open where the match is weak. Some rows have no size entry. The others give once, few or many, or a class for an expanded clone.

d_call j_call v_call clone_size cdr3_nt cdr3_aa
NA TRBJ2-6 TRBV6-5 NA TGTGCCAGCAGTTTGGGGATCAGCTCTGGGGCCAACGTCCTGACTTTC CASSLGISSGANVLTF
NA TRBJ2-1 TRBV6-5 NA TGTGCCAGCAGTTACTCGAAGGCATATGAGCAGTTCTTC CASSYSKAYEQFF
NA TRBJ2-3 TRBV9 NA TGTGCCAGCAGCGTAGGGCTGGGGGCCACAGATACGCAGTATTTT CASSVGLGATDTQYF
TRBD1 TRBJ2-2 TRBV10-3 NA TGTGCCATCCGGCAGGGGGCGAACACCGGGGAGCTGTTTTTT CAIRQGANTGELFF
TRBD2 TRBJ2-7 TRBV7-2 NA TGTGCCAGCAGCACTACTAGCGGGAGGTACGGGCAGTACTTC CASSTTSGRYGQYF
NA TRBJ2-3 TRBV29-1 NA TGCAGCGCCAGTCCGGGGTACACAGATACGCAGTATTTT CSASPGYTDTQYF
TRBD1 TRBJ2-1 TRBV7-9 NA TGTGCCAGCAGCTTTGGGACAGGGGACGGGGATGAGCAGTTCTTC CASSFGTGDGDEQFF
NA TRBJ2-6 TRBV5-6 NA TGTGCCAGCAGCTTGGAGCCTGGGGCCAACGTCCTGACTTTC CASSLEPGANVLTF
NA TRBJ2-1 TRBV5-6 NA TGTGCCAGCAGCTTGGAGGCTAATGAGCAGTTCTTC CASSLEANEQFF
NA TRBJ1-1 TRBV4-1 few TGCGCCAGCAGCCAAGCCGGGAGGGGGGACACTGAAGCTTTCTTT CASSQAGRGDTEAFF
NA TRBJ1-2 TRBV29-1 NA TGCAGCGTACACGAGGAGGGGGTCGGGTATGGCTACACCTTC CSVHEEGVGYGYTF
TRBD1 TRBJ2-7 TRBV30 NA TGTGCCTGGAGCGCCGGGACAGGGGGCTACGAGCAGTACTTC CAWSAGTGGYEQYF
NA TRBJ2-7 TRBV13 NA TGTGCCAGCAGCTTAGGGGCAGGGGACTACGAGCAGTACTTC CASSLGAGDYEQYF
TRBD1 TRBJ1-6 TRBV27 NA TGTGCCAGCAGATCGAACAAAGAGACAGGGTATAATTCACCCCTCCACTTT CASRSNKETGYNSPLHF
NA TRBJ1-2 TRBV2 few TGTGCCAGCAATAGCCCGGGCATTTATGGCTACACCTTC CASNSPGIYGYTF
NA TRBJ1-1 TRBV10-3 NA TGTGCCATCAGTGAGTCGATGGCAGGGAACACTGAAGCTTTCTTT CAISESMAGNTEAFF
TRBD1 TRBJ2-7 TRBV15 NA TGTGCCACCAGCAGAGCATGGTCTGGGACAGTGTCCTACGAGCAGTACTTC CATSRAWSGTVSYEQYF
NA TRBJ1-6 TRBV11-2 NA TGTGCCAGCAGCGAGCAACCGGGACAAAATAATTCACCCCTCCACTTT CASSEQPGQNNSPLHF
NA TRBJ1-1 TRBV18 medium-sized TGTGCCAGCTCACCAAACGCGAACACTGAAGCTTTCTTT CASSPNANTEAFF
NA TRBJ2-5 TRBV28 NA TGTGCCAGCAGCACTTACACTGAACGGTGGGAGGCGCAAAACCAAGAGACCCAGTACTTC CASSTYTERWEAQNQETQYF
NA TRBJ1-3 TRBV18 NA TGTGCCAGCTCACCACCATGGGGGCCCTCCACCCGCTCTGGAAACACCATATATTTT CASSPPWGPSTRSGNTIYF
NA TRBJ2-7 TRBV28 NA TGTGCCAGCAGTTTGCACGTACAGAGCGAGCAGTACTTC CASSLHVQSEQYF
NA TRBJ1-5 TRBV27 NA TGTGCCAGCAGTACCCGCTATAATCAGCCCCAGCATTTT CASSTRYNQPQHF
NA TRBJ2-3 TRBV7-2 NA TGTGCCAGCAGCCCCCCTGGTCGGCGGAGCACAGATACGCAGTATTTT CASSPPGRRSTDTQYF
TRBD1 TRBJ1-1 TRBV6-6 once TGTGCCAGCAGTCTGAAAACAGGGGGCTTGGGTGAAGCTTTCTTT CASSLKTGGLGEAFF
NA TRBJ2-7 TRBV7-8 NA TGTGCCAGCAGCCGTACAACCTACGAGCAGTACTTC CASSRTTYEQYF
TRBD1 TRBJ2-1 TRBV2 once TGTGCCAGCAGTGCCAGGGGGCAGAGTAACAATGAGCAGTTCTTC CASSARGQSNNEQFF
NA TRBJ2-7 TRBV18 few TGTGCCAGCTCACCACGGTCAACTACGGGAGAGCAGTACTTC CASSPRSTTGEQYF